The clone carrying this T cell receptor beta chain was observed at least ten times. What it recognizes is unknown. Amplification targeted TCR beta CDR3 regions from RNA transcripts. During a first-round RT-PCR of the TCR CDR3, the HTBI primer set was used. TCRdb independently ran MiXCR on the multiplex PCR reads; one entry per CDR3 protein. The table has about 420,000 distinct CDR3 sequences, 15% to 18% seen once. The data are from a study of T cells in Graves' hyperthyroidism and ophthalmopathy. Overall study results and limits: The model anticipated ophthalmopathy a median about 6.5 months pre-onset.

For Graves' hyperthyroidism to be stable, ophthalmopathy could not progress within 18 months. Diagnostic assessment was based on clinical symptoms, serum thyroxine and TRAb, thyroid ultrasound and orbital computed tomography. Fresh peripheral blood, around 11 ml of it, supplied the PBMCs. Looked up from germline, CDR1 is DFQATT and CDR2 is SNEGSKA (reference sequence). CDR3 length: 13 amino acids. Trimming removed 2 bases from V and 3 bases from J, with 11 bases in between. The chain joins TRBV20-1 to TRBJ2-7; D not certain. The source is a young woman with Graves' hyperthyroidism. Sample: blood. DNA for the CDR3: TGCAGTGCTAGATATTCCTCGCTCTACGAGCAGTACTTC. Amino acids: CSARYSSLYEQYF.